One and the same sample provided the 3 T cell receptor beta chains below, sequenced in a study of T-cell reconstitution after alpha-beta-depleted transplantation in children. Unique molecular identifiers were used to barcode this TCRbeta library. TCRdb analysed the PCR reads with MiXCR anew, one entry per CDR3 protein. Among about 340,000 distinct CDR3 sequences listed, roughly 15% were seen once. The material sequenced was PBMCs, mostly from graft donor cells, taken 360 days after TCRalphabeta/CD19-depleted stem cell transplant. Source of these receptors: a male patient aged 2 to 9 who had a stem cell transplant for acute lymphoblastic leukemia, so the T cells may come from the graft donor.

This clonotype has a handful of counts. The chain links TRBV7-9 to TRBJ1-6; no firm D call. The V gene lost 5 bases and the J gene lost 9 bases, with 8 bases spanning the gap. This CDR3 comprises 12 residues. The germline CDR1 and CDR2 sequences are SEHNR and FQNEAQ (reference sequence). DNA for the CDR3: TGTGCCAGCAGCCGGGAGGGTTCACCCCTCCACTTT. Its translation is CASSREGSPLHF.

This chain uses TRBV7-2 with TRBJ2-4, with 9 bases that match TRBD1. J gave up 2 bases and V 3 bases, and 5 bases lay outside the gene matches. The germline CDR1 and CDR2 sequences are SGHTA and FQGNSA. The CDR3 extends over 16 amino acids. The CDR3 bases are TGTGCCAGCAGCTTCACAGGGGGCAGTTCCAAAAACATTCAGTACTTC. It specifies CASSFTGGSSKNIQYF. Supplemented by reference TRBV7-2 and TRBJ2-4, the full variable domain reads GAGVSQSPSNKVTEKGKDVELRCDPISGHTALYWYRQSLGQGLEFLIYFQGNSAPDKSGLPSDRFSAERTGGSVSTLTIQRTQQEDSAVYLCASSFTGGSSKNIQYFGAGTRLSVL.

The genes are TRBV7-2 and TRBJ2-7; 8 positions agree with TRBD2. Germline CDR1 SGHTA, CDR2 FQGNSA. V dropped 5 bases and J dropped 3; count of bases not matched to a gene: 9. The CDR3 is 15 residues long. CDR3 sequence reads: CASSLHTSGFYEQYF. The CDR3 DNA is TGTGCCAGCAGCCTTCATACTAGCGGCTTCTACGAGCAGTACTTC.